The 14 T cell receptor beta chains in this list originate from one sample, sequenced in a study of chemoradiotherapy in HPV16-positive cancers. Profiling relied on immunoSEQ multiplex PCR, and the TCRdb table lists in-frame clones only, not all of them. The table includes about 1,800 clones, approximately 94% detected once. Sequenced material: tumor tissue, taken from a patient who underwent chemoradiotherapy. Receptor source: a human donor with HPV-associated anogenital cancer.

This sequence joins TRBV2 and TRBJ2-1; D is unclear. Trimming stripped 4 bases from V and 2 bases from J, with 12 bases between. Per germline, CDR1 SNHLY and CDR2 FYNNEI. The CDR3 spans 15 residues. CDR3 in amino acids: CASSGGSLAYNEQFF. CDR3 bases: TGTGCCAGCAGTGGGGGAAGTCTTGCCTACAATGAGCAGTTCTTC.

J is TRBJ2-1 and V is TRBV7-3; 8 bases agree with TRBD1. CDR1 is SGHTA, CDR2 FQGTGA, per germline. The CDR3 is 15 residues long. V was pared by 4 bases and J by 6 bases, with 8 bases of the junction left unmatched. Here the CDR3 reads CASSSGQGSRNEQFF. The CDR3 nucleotides read TGTGCCAGCAGCTCAGGACAGGGTTCCCGCAATGAGCAGTTCTTC.

V usage is TRBV27 and J usage is TRBJ2-5, with 7 nucleotides matching TRBD1. The J call may be incorrect, as the DNA end agrees better with TRBJ2-7. CDR3 length: 18 amino acids. Germline values: CDR1 MNHEY, CDR2 SMNVEV (reference sequence). Written as DNA, the CDR3 is TGTGCCAGCAGTCCTTTGGCGGCCCCGGACAGGCTATTCTACGAGCAGTACTTC. It codes for CASSPLAAPDRLFYEQYF.

J is TRBJ2-1 and V is TRBV28, with 7 bases matching TRBD2. Trimming took 7 bases from V and 4 from J; bases not matched to a gene: 4. This CDR3 has 13 residues. Germline V CDR1 and CDR2: MDHEN, SYDVKM. The CDR3 sequence is CASIAGKYNEQFF. CDR3 nucleotide sequence: TGTGCCAGCATAGCGGGCAAGTACAATGAGCAGTTCTTC.

The chain carries TRBV5-5 and TRBJ1-5; tentatively, D is TRBD1 (5 bases). The germline CDR1 and CDR2 sequences are SGHKS and YYEKEE (reference sequence). Trimming left V 4 bases short and J 2 bases short, with 10 bases between. This CDR3 region has 14 residues. This CDR3 is CASSVRDGNQPQHF. For the CDR3, the DNA is TGTGCCAGCAGCGTCCGGGACGGCAATCAGCCCCAGCATTTT.

This clone was detected once. CDR3 residues: CASSVGQGRYNEQFF. The CDR3 coding sequence is TGCGCCAGCAGCGTAGGACAGGGAAGGTACAATGAGCAGTTCTTC. The chain carries TRBV5-1 and TRBJ2-1; 8 nucleotides match TRBD1. V shed 4 bases and J 4 bases; nucleotides not matched to a gene: 7. The germline CDR1 and CDR2 sequences are SGHRS and YFSETQ. The CDR3 sequence is 15 residues long. Looking up the rest from reference TRBV5-1 and TRBJ2-1 gives the full variable domain: KAGVTQTPRYLIKTRGQQVTLSCSPISGHRSVSWYQQTPGQGLQFLFEYFSETQRNKGNFPGRFSGRQFSNSRSEMNVSTLELGDSALYLCASSVGQGRYNEQFFGPGTRLTVL.

The J gene is TRBJ1-6, the V gene TRBV6-5, with unresolved D. V was pared by 8 bases and J by 0 bases, with 11 bases between. The CDR3 sequence is 15 residues long. Looked up from germline, CDR1 is MNHEY and CDR2 is SVGAGI. For the CDR3, the DNA is TGTGCCAGCCGATCGAGGAGCTCCTATAATTCACCCCTCCACTTT. Protein sequence: CASRSRSSYNSPLHF.

The J gene is TRBJ1-4, the V gene TRBV30; 7 positions agree with TRBD1. The V segment lost 6 bases and the J segment 5 bases; nucleotides outside the gene matches: 3. Looked up from germline, CDR1 is GTSNPN and CDR2 is SVGIG (reference sequence). The CDR3 runs to 12 residues. Here the CDR3 reads CACRQGNEKLFF. DNA for the CDR3: TGTGCCTGTAGACAGGGAAATGAAAAACTGTTTTTT.

This clone was seen once. This chain joins TRBV18 and TRBJ2-3, with 7 positions matching TRBD1. The CDR3 is 16 residues long. CDR1 is KGHSH, CDR2 LQKENI, per germline. Trimming took 5 bases from V and 2 from J; bases not matched to a gene: 10. The CDR3 protein is CASSANRDSPTDTQYF. In nucleotides, the CDR3 is TGTGCCAGCTCAGCCAACCGGGACAGCCCCACAGATACGCAGTATTTT.

The chain has TRBV5-5 and TRBJ2-2, with 8 bases aligning to TRBD1. CDR1 SGHKS and CDR2 YYEKEE come from the germline V gene (reference sequence). V dropped 2 bases and J dropped 1; count of bases not matched to a gene: 1. CDR3 length equals 15 residues. The CDR3 DNA sequence: TGTGCCAGCAGCTTTGGGACAGGGAACACCGGGGAGCTGTTTTTT. It translates to CASSFGTGNTGELFF.

This clone was recorded only once. The chain joins TRBV2 to TRBJ2-1; D gene uncertain. Germline V lookup: CDR1 SNHLY, CDR2 FYNNEI. The V end lost 6 bases, the J end lost 8 bases, and 14 bases lay between the germline ends. CDR3 length: 13 residues. CDR3 protein: CASSPPFTDEQFF. CDR3 nucleotide sequence: TGTGCCAGCAGCCCACCCTTCACAGATGAGCAGTTCTTC.

The rearrangement uses TRBV28 and TRBJ1-2, with 8 bases identical to TRBD1. Looked up from germline, CDR1 is MDHEN and CDR2 is SYDVKM. The CDR3 has 13 residues. V shed 7 bases, J shed 4 bases, and the junction held 5 bases outside the gene matches. CDR3 region: CASTITGGYGYTF. The DNA for the CDR3 is TGTGCCAGCACCATAACAGGGGGCTATGGCTACACCTTC.

This clone occurred once. The V gene is TRBV9, the J gene TRBJ2-3, with D possibly matching TRBD2 (6 bases). The V gene's germline CDR1 is SGDLS and CDR2 YYNGEE. The CDR3 runs 17 residues. Trimming stripped 0 bases from V and 4 bases from J, with 18 bases between. The CDR3 coding sequence is TGTGCCAGCAGCGTAGCGTCATCCGGCGGGGCACCAGATACGCAGTATTTT. Protein sequence: CASSVASSGGAPDTQYF.

The chain couples TRBV19 to TRBJ2-2; no reliable D call. The CDR3 has 14 amino acids. In germline, CDR1 is LNHDA, CDR2 SQIVND (reference sequence). V was trimmed by 3 bases and J by 6 bases, leaving 11 bases between them. CDR3 DNA: TGTGCCAGTAGTATCACCGAATCATCCGGGGAGCTGTTTTTT. Protein product: CASSITESSGELFF.